The 32 T cell receptor beta chains listed next were all sequenced from one sample in a study of neurological immune-mediated disorders. Each CDR3 protein is one row after TCRdb ran MiXCR on the 5' RACE reads. The sample yields some 30,000 distinct CDR3 sequences, less than 6% seen once. Sequencing input: CD4+ T cells from blood. Receptor source: a woman aged 45-65 years in good health.

This clonotype was counted many times. The gene calls are TRBV3-1 and TRBJ2-1; tentatively, D is TRBD1 or TRBD2 (5 bases each). Germline CDR1 LGHDT, CDR2 YNNKEL (reference sequence). Trimming removed 4 bases from V and 12 bases from J, with 22 bases in between. CDR3 length: 15 residues. CDR3 protein: CASSPGDLPEDGQFF. The CDR3 DNA reads as TGTGCCAGCAGCCCCGGGGACCTCCCGGAGGATGGGCAGTTCTTC.

The table lists this clonotype with many counts. The V call is TRBV7-8, the J call TRBJ2-1; D is ambiguous. Germline CDR1 SGHVS, CDR2 FQNEAQ. This CDR3 is built from 13 residues. Trimming removed 3 bases at V and 5 bases at J, with 8 bases between. CDR3 bases: TGTGCCAGCAGCTTTCGTCTCGACAATGAGCAGTTCTTC. Its translation: CASSFRLDNEQFF.

This clonotype was counted at least ten times. CDR3 region: CASSRKATDGDSGNTIYF. The DNA of the CDR3 is TGCGCCAGCAGCAGAAAAGCTACGGACGGGGACTCTGGAAACACCATATATTTT. This chain joins TRBV5-1 and TRBJ1-3; D gene ambiguous. Germline V gene data show CDR1 as SGHRS and CDR2 as YFSETQ. The CDR3 is 18 amino acids. Trimming took off 4 bases at V and 0 bases at J, with 20 bases between the two ends.

This clonotype is deemed medium-sized. CDR3 bases: TGCAGTGCTTTCCCGGGACAGGGGAGGTCTGAAGCTTTCTTT. Translated: CSAFPGQGRSEAFF. J is TRBJ1-1 and V is TRBV20-1; 10 bases map to TRBD1. The ends lost 5 bases at V and 6 bases at J; junction bases unmatched: 9. CDR3 length: 14 amino acids. Germline CDR1 is DFQATT and CDR2 is SNEGSKA (reference sequence).

This clonotype came up many times. This chain links TRBV12-3 or TRBV12-4 with TRBJ1-1; no definite D call. V was cut by 1 base and J by 6 bases, with 6 bases left in between. The CDR3 extends over 12 amino acids. The CDR3 protein is CASSLVPSEAFF. CDR3 in DNA: TGTGCCAGCAGTTTAGTACCCTCTGAAGCTTTCTTT.

This clonotype was seen repeatedly, ten times or more. The rearrangement uses TRBV6-6 and TRBJ2-5, with 15 bases that match TRBD2. There are 15 residues in the CDR3. Germline values: CDR1 MNHNY, CDR2 SVGAGI (reference sequence). V lost 4 bases to trimming and J lost 4 bases; unmatched junction nucleotides: 1. The CDR3 DNA follows: TGTGCCAGCAGTTCGGGACTAGCGGGGGGAGAGACCCAGTACTTC. It codes for CASSSGLAGGETQYF.

This clonotype appeared many times. The genes are TRBV28 and TRBJ2-1, with D tentatively TRBD1 or TRBD2 (5 bases each). The germline V gene has CDR1 MDHEN and CDR2 SYDVKM. CDR3 length equals 15 residues. Trimming took 6 bases from V and 0 from J, leaving 12 bases between them. The CDR3 nucleotides are TGTGCCAGCAGCCTGGGGACGGCCTCCTACAATGAGCAGTTCTTC. Its protein is CASSLGTASYNEQFF.

This clonotype is categorized as medium-sized. The chain has TRBV6-1 and TRBJ1-5; D is undetermined. Between the trimmed V and J ends, which lost 4 bases and 5 bases, there was a span of 9 bases. The length of the CDR3 is 13 residues. In germline, CDR1 is MNHNS, CDR2 SASEGT. This CDR3 is CASSAVFDQPQHF. The DNA for the CDR3 is TGTGCCAGCAGTGCAGTCTTTGATCAGCCCCAGCATTTT.

In its sample, this clonotype was seen many times. This CDR3 is CASSLVGTANGYTF. DNA of the CDR3: TGCGCCAGCAGCTTGGTCGGGACAGCGAATGGCTACACCTTC. The chain combines TRBV5-1 with TRBJ1-2; 7 nucleotides align to TRBD1. The CDR3 is 14 amino acids. After removal of 0 bases from V and 6 bases from J, the junction contained 5 bases not matched to a gene. Germline CDR1 SGHRS, CDR2 YFSETQ.

In its sample, this clonotype was seen many times. DNA of the CDR3: TGCAGCGTTCGTGGACTCAAAACCTACGAGCAGTACTTC. Its protein product is CSVRGLKTYEQYF. The chain recombines TRBV29-1 with TRBJ2-7; tentative D call: TRBD2 (5 bases). V was shortened by 5 bases and J by 2 bases, with 13 bases between the two germline ends. The CDR3 loop spans 13 amino acids. In germline, CDR1 is SQVTM, CDR2 ANQGSEA.

This chain joins TRBV12-3 or TRBV12-4 and TRBJ2-1; no clear D gene. Trimming shortened V by 3 bases and J by 5 bases, and 14 bases separated the two germline ends. This CDR3 has 15 residues. The CDR3 coding sequence is TGTGCCAGCAGTTTGTCAGGTGGGAAAAACAATGAGCAGTTCTTC. Translation: CASSLSGGKNNEQFF.

The genes are TRBV30 and TRBJ2-7; 7 bases match TRBD2. The CDR3 is 12 amino acids. V was pared by 2 bases and J by 8 bases, with 6 bases of the junction left unmatched. Germline V gene lookup returns CDR1 GTSNPN and CDR2 SVGIG (reference sequence). The CDR3 reads CAWSRGGSQQYF. The CDR3 DNA reads TGTGCCTGGAGTCGGGGCGGGAGCCAGCAGTACTTC. The full variable domain, completed using reference TRBV30 and TRBJ2-7, is SQTIHQWPATLVQPVGSPLSLECTVEGTSNPNLYWYRQAAGRGLQLLFYSVGIGQISSEVPQNLSASRPQDRQFILSSKKLLLSDSGFYLCAWSRGGSQQYFGPGTRLTVT.

This clonotype was counted at least ten times. The chain is built from TRBV10-2 and TRBJ1-4; tentatively, D is TRBD1 (5 bases). Trimming stripped 5 bases from V and 3 bases from J, with 7 bases between. The CDR3 totals 13 residues. Per germline, CDR1 WSHSY and CDR2 SAAADI. The CDR3 region is CASSIQANEKLFF. The CDR3 DNA follows: TGCGCCAGCAGTATACAGGCTAATGAAAAACTGTTTTTT.

There are many counts of this clonotype. The CDR3 protein is CASSHPRGGLTDTQYF. CDR3 nucleotide sequence: TGTGCCAGCAGCCACCCCCGGGGCGGCCTCACAGATACGCAGTATTTT. This chain uses TRBV9 with TRBJ2-3, with D perhaps TRBD1 or TRBD2 (5 bases each). Looked up from germline, CDR1 is SGDLS and CDR2 is YYNGEE. CDR3 length: 16 residues. Trimming took 4 bases from V and 2 from J, leaving 17 bases between them.

Ten or more counts support this clonotype. The chain is built from TRBV3-1 and TRBJ2-7; 10 bases map to TRBD2. J lost 4 bases, V lost 0 bases, and 3 bases had no gene match. This CDR3 is built from 15 residues. CDR1 is LGHDT, CDR2 YNNKEL, per germline (reference sequence). CDR3: CASSQESGRVYEQYF. CDR3 sequence (DNA): TGTGCCAGCAGCCAAGAGAGCGGGAGGGTTTACGAGCAGTACTTC.

In this sample, this clonotype turned up many times. The chain recombines TRBV6-1 with TRBJ2-1; the D is unclear. The germline V gene encodes CDR1 MNHNS and CDR2 SASEGT. The ends were cut back, 4 bases at V and 5 bases at J, with 18 bases in the middle. The CDR3 is 16 residues long. The CDR3 DNA reads as TGTGCCAGCAGTGGATTAACAAGGAATCCTAACAATGAGCAGTTCTTC. Its translation is CASSGLTRNPNNEQFF.

Within the sample, this clonotype is medium-sized (0.01 to 0.1%). The chain is built from TRBV5-5 and TRBJ1-2; D is uncertain. The CDR3 totals 15 residues. Germline loops: CDR1 SGHKS, CDR2 YYEKEE (reference sequence). V lost 0 bases, J lost 1 base, and 10 bases lay in between. The CDR3 sequence: CASSLADGNNYGYTF. In DNA, the CDR3 is TGTGCCAGCAGCTTGGCCGACGGGAATAACTATGGCTACACCTTC.

This clonotype was seen many times. This sequence joins TRBV18 and TRBJ2-1; D may match TRBD1 or TRBD2 (5 bases each). Germline V gene sequence: CDR1 KGHSH, CDR2 LQKENI. The V end was cut by 0 bases, the J end by 3 bases, with 9 bases between. The CDR3 totals 15 residues. The CDR3 nucleotides are TGTGCCAGCTCACCACCTTCAGGGAGCTACAATGAGCAGTTCTTC. This gives the protein CASSPPSGSYNEQFF.

In this sample, this clonotype turned up a few times. The chain links TRBV12-2 to TRBJ2-5; no DNA check was done on the table's D call, TRBD2. TRBV12-2 has pseudogene status. The CDR3 is 15 amino acids. In DNA form, the CDR3 reads TGTGCAAGTCGCTTAGGCGGGGGGGCCGCCGAGACCCAGTACTTC. Protein sequence: CASRLGGGAAETQYF.

This clonotype was observed at least ten times. The V and J genes are TRBV9 and TRBJ2-1, with TRBD2 identical over 7 bases. The J segment lost 7 bases and the V segment lost 0 bases, leaving 7 bases of the junction unmatched. This CDR3 region has 15 residues. Germline assignment: CDR1 SGDLS and CDR2 YYNGEE. CDR3 protein: CASSVGGGGTNEQFF. CDR3 bases: TGTGCCAGCAGCGTAGGGGGCGGGGGAACTAATGAGCAGTTCTTC.

This clonotype was counted ten times or more. The rearrangement joins TRBV2 to TRBJ2-3, with 9 bases aligning to TRBD2. The junction had 5 bases not matched to a gene; V was cut back by 7 bases and J by 3 bases. The CDR3 sequence is 14 residues long. In germline, CDR1 is SNHLY, CDR2 FYNNEI. The CDR3 sequence is CASKGLAGTDTQYF. The CDR3, as DNA: TGTGCCAGCAAAGGGCTAGCGGGGACAGATACGCAGTATTTT.

This clonotype occurred many times. CDR3 amino acids: CSADDSKNQPQHF. As DNA, the CDR3 is TGCAGTGCCGACGACAGTAAGAATCAGCCCCAGCATTTT. The V gene is TRBV20-1, the J gene TRBJ1-5; D possibly corresponds to TRBD1 (5 bases). In germline, CDR1 is DFQATT, CDR2 SNEGSKA (reference sequence). V shed 6 bases and J shed 4 bases, with 13 bases lying between them. The CDR3 sequence is 13 residues long.

This clonotype was counted ten times or more. The chain employs TRBV5-1 and TRBJ2-7, with 13 bases matching TRBD2. Per the germline V gene, CDR1 is SGHRS and CDR2 is YFSETQ. V shed 4 bases and J 4 bases; nucleotides not matched to a gene: 11. The length of the CDR3 is 17 residues. In DNA, the CDR3 is TGCGCCAGCAGCCCGGGACTAGCGGGGTCCTCCTCATACGAGCAGTACTTC. It codes for CASSPGLAGSSSYEQYF.

This clonotype is classed as medium-sized. This chain joins TRBV20-1 and TRBJ2-5; a possible D gene is TRBD1 (6 bases). The CDR3 has 21 residues. From germline, CDR1 is DFQATT and CDR2 SNEGSKA (reference sequence). With 0 bases removed from V and 4 bases from J, the gap between germline ends came to 33 bases. CDR3 sequence (DNA): TGCAGTGCTAGAGATAGGCCTGGAGCCCGGGACACGGATCATTTTGGAGAGACCCAGTACTTC. Encoded protein: CSARDRPGARDTDHFGETQYF.

This clonotype was detected many times. This chain joins TRBV6-1 and TRBJ2-2, with D uncertain. V gave up 6 bases and J gave up 3 bases, with 5 bases separating them. The CDR3 spans 12 residues. Looked up from germline, CDR1 is MNHNS and CDR2 is SASEGT. The CDR3 sequence is CASSRHTGELFF. The CDR3 nucleotides read TGTGCCAGCAGCCGTCACACCGGGGAGCTGTTTTTT.

This clonotype was seen many times. The rearrangement links TRBV20-1 to TRBJ2-1; weak D call: TRBD2 (5 bases). V gave up 0 bases and J gave up 6 bases, with 15 bases separating them. Germline CDR1 DFQATT, CDR2 SNEGSKA (reference sequence). The CDR3 is made up of 15 amino acids. The chain's CDR3 is CSARDRGPWTNEQFF. The DNA of the CDR3 is TGCAGTGCTAGAGATCGGGGTCCCTGGACCAATGAGCAGTTCTTC.

This clonotype is categorized as medium-sized. The gene calls are TRBV29-1 and TRBJ1-1, with D perhaps matching TRBD1 (5 bases). The germline V gene has CDR1 SQVTM and CDR2 ANQGSEA. V was pared by 7 bases and J by 5 bases, with 17 bases between. The CDR3 consists of 13 residues. CDR3 DNA sequence: TGCAGCGCCCGGGGCGGTCAGGGTACTGAAGCTTTCTTT. Its protein product is CSARGGQGTEAFF.

The sample holds many counts of this clonotype. The gene calls are TRBV7-2 and TRBJ1-2; a weak D match, TRBD1 (6 bases). Germline V gene data show CDR1 as SGHTA and CDR2 as FQGNSA. The V end was cut by 5 bases, the J end by 8 bases, with 21 bases between. This CDR3 is 15 amino acids long. The CDR3 DNA follows: TGTGCCAGCAGCCCAATAATGGGGGGCGGGAGCGGCTACACCTTC. Translated: CASSPIMGGGSGYTF.

This clonotype was detected many times. The rearrangement links TRBV4-3 to TRBJ2-3; D call uncertain. Trimming stripped 4 bases from V and 0 bases from J, with 8 bases between. Germline-derived CDR1 and CDR2 are LGHNA and YSLEER. The CDR3 length is 14 residues. This chain's CDR3 is CASSPPGSTDTQYF. The CDR3 region has the DNA TGCGCCAGCAGCCCTCCGGGTAGCACAGATACGCAGTATTTT.

This clonotype appeared many times. J is TRBJ2-2 and V is TRBV4-1, with unresolved D. V was clipped by 0 bases and J by 4 bases, with 12 bases between them. This CDR3 has 16 amino acids. CDR1 and CDR2 (germline): MGHRA, YSYEKL. The CDR3 DNA follows: TGCGCCAGCAGCCAAGAGGGCTTTGGGGTCACCGGGGAGCTGTTTTTT. Translation: CASSQEGFGVTGELFF.

Judged by abundance, this clonotype is medium-sized. The chain recombines TRBV4-3 with TRBJ1-2, with 8 nucleotides matching TRBD1. In germline, CDR1 is LGHNA, CDR2 YSLEER. V shed 1 base, J shed 4 bases, and the junction held 2 bases outside the gene matches. This CDR3 region has 14 residues. CDR3 bases: TGCGCCAGCAGCCAAGTCGGACAGGGCTATGGCTACACCTTC. It yields the protein CASSQVGQGYGYTF.

This clonotype occurred many times. V is TRBV20-1 and J is TRBJ2-5, with 10 nucleotides matching TRBD1. The trim removed 5 bases at V and 2 bases at J, leaving 11 bases unmatched. The V gene's germline CDR1 is DFQATT and CDR2 SNEGSKA (reference sequence). The CDR3 covers 16 residues. Written as DNA, the CDR3 is TGCAGTGCTGCAGGGGACAGGGGTAATCGGCAAGAGACCCAGTACTTC. This codes for CSAAGDRGNRQETQYF.